This T cell receptor (beta chain) was sequenced for a study of T cell repertoires in cytomegalovirus infection. From the reads, TCRdb called clonotypes with MiXCR, one entry per CDR3 protein. This table holds fewer than 550,000 distinct CDR3 sequences, roughly 12% found once. V gave up 5 bases and J gave up 9 bases, with 21 bases separating them. This CDR3 is 15 amino acids long. Germline CDR1 is SGHTA and CDR2 is FQGNSA. This clonotype was detected ten times or more. The TCR comes from a human donor in good health (CMV status not recorded). Some clones in this sample may be carry-over from other donors' samples. This sequence joins TRBV7-2 and TRBJ2-3; D perhaps matches TRBD1 (8 bases). Material: PBMCs. DNA for the CDR3: TGTGCCAGCAGCCTAGGGACAGGCCGAGCGGGGACGCAGTATTTT. This gives the protein CASSLGTGRAGTQYF.